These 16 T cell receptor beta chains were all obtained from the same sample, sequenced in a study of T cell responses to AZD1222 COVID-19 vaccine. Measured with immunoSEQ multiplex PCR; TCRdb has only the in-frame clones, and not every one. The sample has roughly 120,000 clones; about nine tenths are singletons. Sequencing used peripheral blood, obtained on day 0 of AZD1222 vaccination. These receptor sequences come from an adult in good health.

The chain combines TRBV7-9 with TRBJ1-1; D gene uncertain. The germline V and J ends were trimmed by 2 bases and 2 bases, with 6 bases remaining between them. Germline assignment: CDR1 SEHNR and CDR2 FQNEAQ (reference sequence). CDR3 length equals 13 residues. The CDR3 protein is CASSLTANTEAFF. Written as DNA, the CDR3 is TGTGCCAGCAGCTTAACAGCTAACACTGAAGCTTTCTTT.

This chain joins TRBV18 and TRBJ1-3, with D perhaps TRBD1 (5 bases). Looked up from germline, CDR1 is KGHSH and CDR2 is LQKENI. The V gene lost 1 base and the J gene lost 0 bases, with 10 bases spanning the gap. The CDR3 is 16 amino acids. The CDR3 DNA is TGTGCCAGCTCACCACAACAGGATAGCTCTGGAAACACCATATATTTT. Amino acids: CASSPQQDSSGNTIYF.

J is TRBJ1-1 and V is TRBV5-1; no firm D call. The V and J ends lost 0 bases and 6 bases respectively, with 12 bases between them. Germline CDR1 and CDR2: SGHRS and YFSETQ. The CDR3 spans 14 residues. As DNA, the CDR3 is TGCGCCAGCAGCTTGGGGACTTCTTCACCTGAAGCTTTCTTT. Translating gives CASSLGTSSPEAFF.

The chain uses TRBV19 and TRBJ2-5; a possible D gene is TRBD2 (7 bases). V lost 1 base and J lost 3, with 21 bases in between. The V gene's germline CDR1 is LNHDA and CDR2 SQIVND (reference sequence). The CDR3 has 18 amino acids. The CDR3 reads CASSIAPGGGGAKETQYF. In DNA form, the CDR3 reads TGTGCCAGTAGTATAGCCCCCGGAGGAGGGGGGGCCAAAGAGACCCAGTACTTC.

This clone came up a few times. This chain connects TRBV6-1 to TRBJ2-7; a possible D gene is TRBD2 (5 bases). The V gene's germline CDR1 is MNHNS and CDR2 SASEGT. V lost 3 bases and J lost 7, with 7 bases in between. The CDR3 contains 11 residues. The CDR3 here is CASSDWREQYF. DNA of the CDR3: TGTGCCAGCAGTGATTGGAGGGAGCAGTACTTC.

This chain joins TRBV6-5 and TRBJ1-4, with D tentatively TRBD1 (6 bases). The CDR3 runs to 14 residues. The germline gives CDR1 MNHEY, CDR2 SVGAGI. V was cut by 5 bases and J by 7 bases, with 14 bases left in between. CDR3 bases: TGTGCCAGCAGTCCGAGGGGGGGTGGTGAAAAACTGTTTTTT. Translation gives CASSPRGGGEKLFF.

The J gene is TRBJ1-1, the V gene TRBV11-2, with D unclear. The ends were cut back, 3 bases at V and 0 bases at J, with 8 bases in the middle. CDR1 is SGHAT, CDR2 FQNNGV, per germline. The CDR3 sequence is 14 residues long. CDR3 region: CASSFSGLNTEAFF. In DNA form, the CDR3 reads TGTGCCAGCAGCTTCTCGGGCCTGAACACTGAAGCTTTCTTT.

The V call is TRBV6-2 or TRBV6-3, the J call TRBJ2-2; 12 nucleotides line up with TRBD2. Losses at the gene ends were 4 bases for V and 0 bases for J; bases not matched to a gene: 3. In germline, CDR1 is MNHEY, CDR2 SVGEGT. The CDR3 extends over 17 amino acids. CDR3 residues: CASSSLAGGPNTGELFF. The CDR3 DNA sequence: TGTGCCAGCAGTTCCCTAGCGGGGGGGCCGAACACCGGGGAGCTGTTTTTT.

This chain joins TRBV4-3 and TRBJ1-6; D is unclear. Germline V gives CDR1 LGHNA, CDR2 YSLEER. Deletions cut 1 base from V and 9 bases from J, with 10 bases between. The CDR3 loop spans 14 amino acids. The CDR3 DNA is TGCGCCAGCAGCCAAGGCACCGAACGTTCACCCCTCCACTTT. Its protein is CASSQGTERSPLHF.

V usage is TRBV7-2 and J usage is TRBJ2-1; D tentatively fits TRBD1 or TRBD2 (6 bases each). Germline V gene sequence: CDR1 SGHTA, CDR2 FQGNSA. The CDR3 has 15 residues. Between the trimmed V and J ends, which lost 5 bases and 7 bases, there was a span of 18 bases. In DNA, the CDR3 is TGTGCCAGCAGCCTACGGGGGCAGTTATTGAATGAGCAGTTCTTC. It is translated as CASSLRGQLLNEQFF.

The CDR3 DNA is TGTGCCAGCAGCTTAGAATCGTTCGAGCAGTACTTC. This sequence encodes CASSLESFEQYF. The V call is TRBV7-9, the J call TRBJ2-7; D is ambiguous. V was cut by 1 base and J by 6 bases, with 7 bases left in between. Germline lookup yields CDR1 SEHNR and CDR2 FQNEAQ (reference sequence). This CDR3 is built from 12 residues.

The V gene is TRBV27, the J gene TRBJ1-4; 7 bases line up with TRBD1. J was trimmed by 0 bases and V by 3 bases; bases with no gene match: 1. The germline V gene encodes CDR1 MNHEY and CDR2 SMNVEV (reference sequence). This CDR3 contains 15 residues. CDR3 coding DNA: TGTGCCAGCAGTTTGGGACAGACAACTAATGAAAAACTGTTTTTT. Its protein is CASSLGQTTNEKLFF.

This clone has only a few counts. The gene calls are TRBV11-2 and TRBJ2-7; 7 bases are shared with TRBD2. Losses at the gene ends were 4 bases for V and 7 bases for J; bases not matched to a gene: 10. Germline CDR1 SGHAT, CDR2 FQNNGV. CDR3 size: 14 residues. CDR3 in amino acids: CASSWEGRVREQYF. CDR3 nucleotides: TGTGCCAGCAGCTGGGAGGGCAGGGTTAGGGAGCAGTACTTC.

In DNA, the CDR3 is TGTGCCAGTAGTTATTCGGACAGGAATAGCAATCAGCCCCAGCATTTT. Translating gives CASSYSDRNSNQPQHF. J is TRBJ1-5 and V is TRBV19; 7 nucleotides match TRBD1. Trimming cost V 5 bases and J 0 bases; bases outside gene matches: 7. Looked up from germline, CDR1 is LNHDA and CDR2 is SQIVND (reference sequence). The CDR3 contains 16 residues.

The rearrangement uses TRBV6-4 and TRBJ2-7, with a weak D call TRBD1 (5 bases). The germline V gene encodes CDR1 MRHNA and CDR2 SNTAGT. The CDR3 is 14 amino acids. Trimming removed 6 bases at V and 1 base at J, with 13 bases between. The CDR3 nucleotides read TGTGCCAGCAGACCTACAGGAACTTCCTACGAGCAGTACTTC. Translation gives CASRPTGTSYEQYF.

CDR3 sequence (DNA): TGCAGCGTTGCACAGGGAGCGGAGACCCAGTACTTC. It encodes CSVAQGAETQYF. The chain has TRBV29-1 and TRBJ2-5, with D possibly TRBD1 on 6 matching bases. This CDR3 has 12 residues. V was clipped by 4 bases and J by 5 bases, with 11 bases between them. Germline loops: CDR1 SQVTM, CDR2 ANQGSEA.